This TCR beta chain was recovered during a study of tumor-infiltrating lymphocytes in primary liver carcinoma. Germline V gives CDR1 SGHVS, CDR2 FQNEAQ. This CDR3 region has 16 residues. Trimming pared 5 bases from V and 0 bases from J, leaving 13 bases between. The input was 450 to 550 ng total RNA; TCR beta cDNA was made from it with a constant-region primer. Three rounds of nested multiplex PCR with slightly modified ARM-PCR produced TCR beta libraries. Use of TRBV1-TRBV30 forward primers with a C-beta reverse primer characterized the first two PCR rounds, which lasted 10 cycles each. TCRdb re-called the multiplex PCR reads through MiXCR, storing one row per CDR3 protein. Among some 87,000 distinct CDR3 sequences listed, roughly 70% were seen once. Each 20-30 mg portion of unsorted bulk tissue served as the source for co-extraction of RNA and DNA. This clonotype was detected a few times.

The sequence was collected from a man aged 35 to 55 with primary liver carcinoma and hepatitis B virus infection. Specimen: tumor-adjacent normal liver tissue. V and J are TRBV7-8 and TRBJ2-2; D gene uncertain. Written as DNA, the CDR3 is TGTGCCAGCAGCCCCCTTCGAGGACCGAACACCGGGGAGCTGTTTTTT. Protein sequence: CASSPLRGPNTGELFF.